This entry is about one T cell receptor beta chain. Data came from immunoSEQ multiplex PCR; TCRdb stores just in-frame clones and leaves some out. The sample records about 160,000 clones, around 84% being singletons. The CDR3 sequence is 14 residues long. After removal of 0 bases from V and 4 bases from J, the junction contained 3 bases not matched to a gene. Per the germline V gene, CDR1 is SGDLS and CDR2 is YYNGEE. These data belong to a study of blood T cell repertoires in COVID-19. The V gene is TRBV9, the J gene TRBJ2-5, with TRBD1 matching 7 bases. Input material: peripheral blood. The TCR sequence derives from a man aged 50 or older with active or convalescent COVID-19. The DNA of the CDR3 is TGTGCCAGCAGCGTAGGGCAGGGGGTAGAGACCCAGTACTTC. Amino acid sequence: CASSVGQGVETQYF.